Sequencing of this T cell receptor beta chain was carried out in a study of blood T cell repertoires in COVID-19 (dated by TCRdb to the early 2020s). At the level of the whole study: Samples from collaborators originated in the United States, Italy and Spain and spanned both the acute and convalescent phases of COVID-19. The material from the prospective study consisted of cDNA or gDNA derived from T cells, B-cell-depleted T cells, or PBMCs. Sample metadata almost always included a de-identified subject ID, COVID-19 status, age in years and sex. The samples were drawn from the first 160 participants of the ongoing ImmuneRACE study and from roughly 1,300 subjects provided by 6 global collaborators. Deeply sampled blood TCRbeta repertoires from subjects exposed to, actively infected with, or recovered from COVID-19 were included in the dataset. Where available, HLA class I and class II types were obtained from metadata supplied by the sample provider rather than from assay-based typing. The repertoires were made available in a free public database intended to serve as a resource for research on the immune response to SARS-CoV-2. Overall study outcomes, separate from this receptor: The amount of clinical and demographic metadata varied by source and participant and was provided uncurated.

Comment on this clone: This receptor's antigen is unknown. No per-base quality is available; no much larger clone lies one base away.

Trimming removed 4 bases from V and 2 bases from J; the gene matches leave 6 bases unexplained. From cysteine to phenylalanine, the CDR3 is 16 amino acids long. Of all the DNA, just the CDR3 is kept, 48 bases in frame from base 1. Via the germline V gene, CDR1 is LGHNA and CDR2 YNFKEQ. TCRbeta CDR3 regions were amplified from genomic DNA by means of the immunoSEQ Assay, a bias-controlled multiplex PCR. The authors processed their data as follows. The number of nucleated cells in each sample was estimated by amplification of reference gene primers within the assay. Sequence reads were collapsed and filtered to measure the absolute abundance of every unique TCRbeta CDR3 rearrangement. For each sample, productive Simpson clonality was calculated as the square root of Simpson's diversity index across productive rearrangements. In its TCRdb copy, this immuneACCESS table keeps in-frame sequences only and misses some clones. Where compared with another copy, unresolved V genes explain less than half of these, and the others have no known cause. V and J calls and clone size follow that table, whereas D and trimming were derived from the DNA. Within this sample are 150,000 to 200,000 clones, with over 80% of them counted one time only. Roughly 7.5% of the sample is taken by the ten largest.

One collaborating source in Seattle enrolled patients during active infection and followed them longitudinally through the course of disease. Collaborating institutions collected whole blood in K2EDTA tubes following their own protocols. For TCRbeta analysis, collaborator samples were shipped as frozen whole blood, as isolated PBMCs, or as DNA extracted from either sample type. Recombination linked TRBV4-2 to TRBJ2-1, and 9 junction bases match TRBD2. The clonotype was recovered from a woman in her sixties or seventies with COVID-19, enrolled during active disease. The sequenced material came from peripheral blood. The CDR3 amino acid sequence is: CASSLSLAGTYNEQFF. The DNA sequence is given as TGTGCCAGCAGCCTGTCTCTAGCGGGGACCTACAATGAGCAGTTCTTC.